Following are 17 T cell receptor beta chains from one sample sequenced in a study of blood T cell repertoires in COVID-19 (dated by TCRdb to about 2020). The receptor library was made with the immunoSEQ multiplex PCR assay. In TCRdb, the immuneACCESS table is reduced to in-frame sequences with V and J assigned. These tables do not hold every clone; where another copy was compared, an unresolved V gene accounts for under half, and the others remain unexplained. This sample holds 120,000 to 150,000 clones; 85% were observed only once. Roughly 2.5% of the sample is in the top ten clones. Input material: peripheral blood. These receptor sequences come from a human donor with acute or convalescent COVID-19. The donor label of this sample is uncertain.

The chain has TRBV27 and TRBJ2-7; 7 nucleotides line up with TRBD1. V was pared by 8 bases and J by 4 bases, with 11 bases of the junction left unmatched. The CDR3 runs to 14 residues. Germline V CDR1 and CDR2: MNHEY, SMNVEV (reference sequence). The CDR3 nucleotides read TGTGCCAGCCGTCGAGGGGGCAATCTTTACGAGCAGTACTTC. The encoded protein is CASRRGGNLYEQYF.

V is TRBV7-9 and J is TRBJ2-1; 7 bases line up with TRBD1. The CDR3 contains 15 residues. CDR1 and CDR2 from the germline V gene are SEHNR and FQNEAQ (reference sequence). V lost 1 base, J lost 1 base, and 1 base stayed unmatched. CDR3 bases: TGTGCCAGCAGCTTAGGACAGGGTTCCTACAATGAGCAGTTCTTC. This gives the protein CASSLGQGSYNEQFF.

This clone was seen once. The chain links TRBV10-3 to TRBJ2-5; 8 nucleotides align to TRBD2. CDR1 is ENHRY and CDR2 is SYGVKD in the germline V gene. After removal of 6 bases from V and 5 bases from J, the junction contained 11 bases not matched to a gene. The CDR3 consists of 15 residues. The CDR3 sequence is CAISQAGERVETQYF. CDR3 in DNA: TGTGCCATCAGCCAAGCGGGGGAGAGGGTGGAGACCCAGTACTTC.

This rearrangement joins TRBV24-1 to TRBJ1-1; D remains unclear. CDR1 and CDR2 from the germline V gene are KGHDR and SFDVKD. The CDR3 runs to 14 residues. The V and J ends lost 3 bases and 0 bases respectively, with 7 bases between them. The CDR3 reads CATSDGQLNTEAFF. Written as DNA, the CDR3 is TGTGCCACCAGTGATGGGCAATTGAACACTGAAGCTTTCTTT.

This chain connects TRBV11-2 to TRBJ2-1; D call uncertain. CDR1 and CDR2 (germline): SGHAT, FQNNGV. Trimming removed 6 bases at V and 3 bases at J, with 9 bases between. The CDR3 consists of 13 residues. In DNA, the CDR3 is TGTGCCAGCAGTACACCCCTCTACAATGAGCAGTTCTTC. It encodes CASSTPLYNEQFF.

This clone was recorded once. The J gene is TRBJ2-5, the V gene TRBV5-1; D is unclear. V gave up 1 base and J gave up 2 bases, with 12 bases separating them. The CDR3 loop spans 15 amino acids. Germline V gives CDR1 SGHRS, CDR2 YFSETQ. The DNA of the CDR3 is TGCGCCAGCAGCTTGTCGGTAGCACCGCAAGAGACCCAGTACTTC. This sequence encodes CASSLSVAPQETQYF. The complete variable domain, with remaining parts taken from reference TRBV5-1 and TRBJ2-5, reads KAGVTQTPRYLIKTRGQQVTLSCSPISGHRSVSWYQQTPGQGLQFLFEYFSETQRNKGNFPGRFSGRQFSNSRSEMNVSTLELGDSALYLCASSLSVAPQETQYFGPGTRLLVL.

CDR3 protein: CASSAKTGLSTDTQYF. CDR3 bases: TGTGCCAGCAGTGCCAAAACGGGACTTAGCACAGATACGCAGTATTTT. The genes are TRBV6-1 and TRBJ2-3; D might be TRBD2 (6 bases). The CDR3 is 16 residues long. CDR1 MNHNS and CDR2 SASEGT come from the germline V gene. The V end was cut by 4 bases, the J end by 0 bases, with 14 bases between.

The gene calls are TRBV24-1 and TRBJ1-5; D might be TRBD1 (6 bases). Germline loops: CDR1 KGHDR, CDR2 SFDVKD. V dropped 10 bases and J dropped 2 bases, with 11 bases sitting between them. The CDR3 contains 13 residues. This CDR3 reads CATGQRGNQPQHF. CDR3 coding DNA: TGTGCCACTGGACAGAGGGGCAATCAGCCCCAGCATTTT.

The chain is built from TRBV7-8 and TRBJ2-6; 9 bases line up with TRBD1. This CDR3 is 20 amino acids long. The germline CDR1 and CDR2 sequences are SGHVS and FQNEAQ. J gave up 2 bases and V 5 bases, and 16 bases lay outside the gene matches. The CDR3 is CASSARIPGQGKTGANVLTF. Here the CDR3 DNA reads TGTGCCAGCAGCGCCCGAATTCCGGGACAGGGAAAAACTGGGGCCAACGTCCTGACTTTC.

This chain links TRBV2 with TRBJ2-2, with 7 bases fitting TRBD1. Germline V lookup: CDR1 SNHLY, CDR2 FYNNEI. With 5 bases clipped from V and 2 bases from J, the junction kept 5 bases outside the gene matches. The CDR3 has 15 residues. DNA for the CDR3: TGTGCCAGCAGTTACAGGGGACGAAACACCGGGGAGCTGTTTTTT. It yields the protein CASSYRGRNTGELFF.

The chain links TRBV12-5 to TRBJ2-2; D is possibly TRBD2 (5 bases). Germline values: CDR1 LGHNT, CDR2 FRNRAP. This CDR3 is 14 amino acids long. V dropped 6 bases and J dropped 2 bases, with 10 bases sitting between them. CDR3 residues: CASGAGLNTGELFF. The CDR3 DNA sequence: TGTGCTAGTGGGGCCGGACTCAACACCGGGGAGCTGTTTTTT.

The table lists this clone with a few counts. The rearrangement joins TRBV7-9 to TRBJ1-2; a weak D match, TRBD1 (5 bases). Germline V gene data show CDR1 as SEHNR and CDR2 as FQNEAQ (reference sequence). Trimming cost V 5 bases and J 6 bases, with 10 bases left between them. The CDR3 consists of 12 residues. CDR3 in DNA: TGTGCCAGCAGCGGGGCAGGGAATGGCTACACCTTC. This codes for CASSGAGNGYTF.

The chain combines TRBV10-3 with TRBJ2-3; D ambiguous. Per germline, CDR1 ENHRY and CDR2 SYGVKD. This CDR3 comprises 13 residues. The germline V and J ends were trimmed by 6 bases and 4 bases, with 11 bases remaining between them. CDR3 residues: CAISEGSPDTQYF. The CDR3 DNA follows: TGTGCCATCAGCGAAGGTAGCCCAGATACGCAGTATTTT.

This chain links TRBV20-1 with TRBJ2-3; D may be TRBD1 (5 bases). Trimming pared 3 bases from V and 0 bases from J, leaving 10 bases between. The CDR3 spans 14 residues. Germline CDR1 DFQATT, CDR2 SNEGSKA (reference sequence). The CDR3 reads CSASLDTSTDTQYF. The DNA for the CDR3 is TGCAGTGCTAGTTTGGACACCAGCACAGATACGCAGTATTTT.

In this sample, this clone turned up a few times. J is TRBJ1-2 and V is TRBV3-1 (or the pseudogene TRBV3-2), with a weak D call TRBD1 (5 bases). Germline V lookup: CDR1 LGHDT, CDR2 YNNKEL (reference sequence). Trimming stripped 3 bases from V and 0 bases from J, with 20 bases between. The CDR3 covers 18 residues. CDR3 coding DNA: TGTGCCAGCAGCCACCTCACTTCTTCGGGGGAAGCTAACTATGGCTACACCTTC. Protein product: CASSHLTSSGEANYGYTF.

The chain is built from TRBV7-3 and TRBJ1-5; 7 positions match TRBD1. The CDR3 is 18 amino acids. V lost 4 bases, J lost 1 base, and 13 bases stayed unmatched. Germline V gene data show CDR1 as SGHTA and CDR2 as FQGTGA. CDR3 protein: CASSSDGQVEVSNQPQHF. In DNA, the CDR3 is TGTGCCAGCAGCTCCGATGGACAGGTTGAGGTGAGCAATCAGCCCCAGCATTTT.

The gene calls are TRBV10-3 and TRBJ2-3, with D possibly TRBD1 on 6 matching bases. Germline CDR1 and CDR2: ENHRY and SYGVKD. Trimming pared 2 bases from V and 4 bases from J, leaving 13 bases between. This CDR3 contains 15 residues. The CDR3 here is CAISEGRGTADTQYF. DNA of the CDR3: TGTGCCATCAGTGAGGGCAGGGGAACGGCAGATACGCAGTATTTT.